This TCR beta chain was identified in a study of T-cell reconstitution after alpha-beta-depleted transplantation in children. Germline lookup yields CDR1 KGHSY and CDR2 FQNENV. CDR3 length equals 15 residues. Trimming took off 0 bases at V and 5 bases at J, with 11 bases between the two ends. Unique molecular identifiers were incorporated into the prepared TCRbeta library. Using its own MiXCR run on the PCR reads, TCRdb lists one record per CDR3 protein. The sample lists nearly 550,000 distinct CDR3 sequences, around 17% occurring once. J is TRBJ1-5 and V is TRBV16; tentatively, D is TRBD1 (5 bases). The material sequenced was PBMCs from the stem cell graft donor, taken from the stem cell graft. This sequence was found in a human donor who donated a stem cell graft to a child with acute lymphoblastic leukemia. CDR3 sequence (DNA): TGTGCCAGCAGCCAATCGTGGCAGGGCCATCAGCCCCAGCATTTT. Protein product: CASSQSWQGHQPQHF.